This T cell receptor beta chain was observed in a study of shared clonotypes between healthy human individuals. Overall study findings and caveats: Owing to a small donor count, the genetic and exposure-history diversity represented was limited. Investigators expected sequencing depth to affect clonotype sharing among donors.

With regard to this clone: Its target is unknown.

The assay was immunoSEQ multiplex PCR, and TCRdb's table has in-frame clones only and misses some. The sample lists about half a million clones, over 75% occurring once. All the donors were Caucasian adults who lived in Nashville, Tennessee. The sequenced sample was PBMCs. The sequence was obtained from a woman aged 40 to 49 in good health. Some clones in this sample may be carry-over from other donors' samples.

The CDR3 loop is CASSLGGMTSYNEQFF. The CDR3 DNA follows: TGCGCCAGCAGCTTGGGCGGGATGACATCCTACAATGAGCAGTTCTTC. The rearrangement uses TRBV5-1 and TRBJ2-1, with D possibly matching TRBD2 (6 bases). The CDR3 extends over 16 amino acids. V gave up 0 bases and J gave up 1 base, with 11 bases separating them. Per germline, CDR1 SGHRS and CDR2 YFSETQ.